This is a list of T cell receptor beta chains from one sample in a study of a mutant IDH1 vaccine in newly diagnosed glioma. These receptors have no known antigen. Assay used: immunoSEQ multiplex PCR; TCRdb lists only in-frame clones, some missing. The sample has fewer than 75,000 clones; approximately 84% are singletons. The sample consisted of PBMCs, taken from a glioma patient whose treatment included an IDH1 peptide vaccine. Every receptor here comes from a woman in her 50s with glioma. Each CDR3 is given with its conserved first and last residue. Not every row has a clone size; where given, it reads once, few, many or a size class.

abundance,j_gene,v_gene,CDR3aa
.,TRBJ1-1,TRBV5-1,CASSLGWVGEAFF
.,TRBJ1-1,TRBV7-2,CASSWTGSEAFF
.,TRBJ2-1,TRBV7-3,CASSLPRDTARSSYNEQFF
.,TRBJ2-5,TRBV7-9,CASSSNLREKETQYF
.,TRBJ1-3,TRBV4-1,CASSPTGPGNTIYF
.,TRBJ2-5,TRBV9,CASSVDGAVQTQYF
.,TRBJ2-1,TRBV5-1,CASSFETSGGNEQFF
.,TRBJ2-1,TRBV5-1,CASTGPGVNEQFF
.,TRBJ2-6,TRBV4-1,CASSRPPGGPGANVLTF
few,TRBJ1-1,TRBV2,CASSPNYGGTEAFF
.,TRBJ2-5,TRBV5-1,CASSNQGGFQETQYF
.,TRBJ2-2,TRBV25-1,CASSDLLTGTGELFF
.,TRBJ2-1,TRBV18,CASSSDNNEQFF
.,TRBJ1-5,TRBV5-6,CASSRGGEGNQPQHF